The text below deals with one T cell receptor (beta chain). How the authors handled the data: Amplifying reference gene primers gave estimates of nucleated cell counts. Data came from immunoSEQ multiplex PCR; TCRdb stores just in-frame clones and leaves some out. V and J calls and clone size are those listed in that table; D and trimming were worked out from the DNA. The top ten clones hold about 3.5% of a sample with 93,000 or so clones, 80% to 90% of them seen once. These data come from a study of blood T cell repertoires in COVID-19. Overall study: Samples taken during acute and convalescent COVID-19 were collected in the United States, Italy and Spain. T cells, B-cell-depleted T cells, or PBMCs supplied cDNA or gDNA.

Germline assignment: CDR1 MNHEY and CDR2 SVGEGT. Trimming removed 2 bases at V and 0 bases at J, with 5 bases between. The CDR3 has 14 residues. This TCR was sampled from a woman aged 60-75 years with acute or convalescent COVID-19. The sequenced sample was peripheral blood. V and J are TRBV6-2 or TRBV6-3 and TRBJ1-3, with D hard to call. CDR3 coding DNA: TGTGCCAGCAGTTACGCTATCTCTGGAAACACCATATATTTT. Its translation: CASSYAISGNTIYF.